This entry lists 5 T cell receptor beta chains sequenced from one sample in a study of cytomegalovirus exposure and HLA in healthy donors. 13 Jbeta primers and 60 Vbeta primers were used for the PCR. Method: immunoSEQ multiplex PCR; TCRdb's copy keeps in-frame clones and lacks some. The sample contains roughly 120,000 clones, around 76% of which appear only once. Sequencing was carried out using PBMCs. These receptors came from a woman aged 55-75 years in good health and CMV-seropositive.

The chain employs TRBV4-3 and TRBJ2-3; the match to TRBD2 covers 12 bases. The CDR3 loop spans 16 amino acids. Germline V CDR1 and CDR2: LGHNA, YSLEER. Trimming cost V 5 bases and J 1 base; bases outside gene matches: 4. This CDR3 is CASSSRLAGGTDTQYF. As DNA, the CDR3 is TGCGCCAGCAGCTCGCGACTAGCGGGAGGCACAGATACGCAGTATTTT.

The CDR3 sequence: CASSPRQGMRGAGANVLTF. CDR3 coding DNA: TGTGCCAGCAGCCCGAGACAGGGGATGAGGGGCGCTGGGGCCAACGTCCTGACTTTC. This chain uses TRBV27 with TRBJ2-6, with 8 bases fitting TRBD1. V shed 6 bases and J 2 bases; nucleotides not matched to a gene: 15. The germline V gene has CDR1 MNHEY and CDR2 SMNVEV (reference sequence). CDR3 size: 19 residues. Complete variable domain (other parts from reference TRBV27 and TRBJ2-6): EAQVTQNPRYLITVTGKKLTVTCSQNMNHEYMSWYRQDPGLGLRQIYYSMNVEVTDKGDVPEGYKVSRKEKRNFPLILESPSPNQTSLYFCASSPRQGMRGAGANVLTFGAGSRLTVL.

This clone was counted a single time. The rearrangement joins TRBV4-1 to TRBJ2-6, with D possibly TRBD1 on 5 matching bases. Germline lookup yields CDR1 MGHRA and CDR2 YSYEKL. This CDR3 spans 17 amino acids. V was shortened by 0 bases and J by 0 bases, with 9 bases between the two germline ends. In nucleotides, the CDR3 is TGCGCCAGCAGCCAAGATTTTCAGGGCTCTGGGGCCAACGTCCTGACTTTC. Its translation is CASSQDFQGSGANVLTF.

This clone was seen only a few times. The chain is built from TRBV11-1 and TRBJ2-7; 12 positions agree with TRBD2. This CDR3 has 17 amino acids. CDR1 is SGHAT, CDR2 FQDESV, per germline (reference sequence). After removal of 6 bases from V and 0 bases from J, the junction contained 9 bases not matched to a gene. The CDR3 reads CASSRATSGGSSYEQYF. Here the CDR3 DNA reads TGTGCCAGCAGTCGTGCTACTAGCGGGGGGTCCTCCTACGAGCAGTACTTC. Full variable domain (outside the CDR3, taken from reference TRBV11-1 and TRBJ2-7): EAEVAQSPRYKITEKSQAVAFWCDPISGHATLYWYRQILGQGPELLVQFQDESVVDDSQLPKDRFSAERLKGVDSTLKIQPAELGDSAMYLCASSRATSGGSSYEQYFGPGTRLTVT.

The chain is built from TRBV4-3 and TRBJ1-1; 7 nucleotides agree with TRBD1. The CDR3 consists of 15 residues. Germline V gene lookup returns CDR1 LGHNA and CDR2 YSLEER. Trimming at V came to 1 base and at J to 1 base, leaving 3 bases not matched to a gene. DNA for the CDR3: TGCGCCAGCAGCCAAGCAGGGGGTGCGAACACTGAAGCTTTCTTT. Protein: CASSQAGGANTEAFF.